This TCR beta chain appears in the sequencing data of a study of T cell repertoires in cytomegalovirus infection. On the study more broadly: CMV epitopes used comprised recently identified HLA-C-restricted ones and well-studied HLA-B-restricted ones. Public TCR beta signature analysis indicated the presence of both CMV infection and matching HLA type. Notes on the study in general: Identification of carriers of CMV plus the relevant HLA was achieved through cumulative public TCR beta family frequency. HLA-C-restricted, CMV-specific TCR beta clonotypes were dominant ex vivo.

This clonotype was observed once. Its antigen is unidentified. V dropped 4 bases and J dropped 0; count of bases not matched to a gene: 7. Germline V gene lookup returns CDR1 DFQATT and CDR2 SNEGSKA (reference sequence). The CDR3 runs to 16 residues. TCRdb recomputed calls from the reads with MiXCR, one row per CDR3 protein. The table includes about 310,000 distinct CDR3 sequences, approximately 25% detected once. The chain has TRBV20-1 and TRBJ1-5, with 9 nucleotides matching TRBD1. The clonotype originates from a human donor in good health (CMV status not recorded). Some clones in this sample may be carry-over from other donors' samples. The sequencing here drew on cultured PBMCs, taken from culture after CMV antigen stimulation. CDR3 in DNA: TGCAGTGCTACACAGGGGGCTGGGAATAGCAATCAGCCCCAGCATTTT. Protein sequence: CSATQGAGNSNQPQHF.